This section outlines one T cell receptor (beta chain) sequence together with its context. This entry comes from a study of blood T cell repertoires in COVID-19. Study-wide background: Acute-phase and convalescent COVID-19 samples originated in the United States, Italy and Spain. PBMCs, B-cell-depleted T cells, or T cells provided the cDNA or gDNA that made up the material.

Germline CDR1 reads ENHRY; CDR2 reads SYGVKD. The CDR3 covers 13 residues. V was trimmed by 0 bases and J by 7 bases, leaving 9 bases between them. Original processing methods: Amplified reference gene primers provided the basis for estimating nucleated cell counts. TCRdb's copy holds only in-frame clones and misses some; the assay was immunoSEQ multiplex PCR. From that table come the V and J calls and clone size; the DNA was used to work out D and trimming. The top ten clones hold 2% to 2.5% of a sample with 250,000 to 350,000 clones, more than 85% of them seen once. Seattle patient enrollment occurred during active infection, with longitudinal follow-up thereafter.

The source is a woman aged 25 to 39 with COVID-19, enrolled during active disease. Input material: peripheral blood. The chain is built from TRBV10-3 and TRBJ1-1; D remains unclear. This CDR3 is CAISESERHEAFF. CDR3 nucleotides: TGTGCCATCAGTGAGTCTGAGCGTCATGAAGCTTTCTTT.